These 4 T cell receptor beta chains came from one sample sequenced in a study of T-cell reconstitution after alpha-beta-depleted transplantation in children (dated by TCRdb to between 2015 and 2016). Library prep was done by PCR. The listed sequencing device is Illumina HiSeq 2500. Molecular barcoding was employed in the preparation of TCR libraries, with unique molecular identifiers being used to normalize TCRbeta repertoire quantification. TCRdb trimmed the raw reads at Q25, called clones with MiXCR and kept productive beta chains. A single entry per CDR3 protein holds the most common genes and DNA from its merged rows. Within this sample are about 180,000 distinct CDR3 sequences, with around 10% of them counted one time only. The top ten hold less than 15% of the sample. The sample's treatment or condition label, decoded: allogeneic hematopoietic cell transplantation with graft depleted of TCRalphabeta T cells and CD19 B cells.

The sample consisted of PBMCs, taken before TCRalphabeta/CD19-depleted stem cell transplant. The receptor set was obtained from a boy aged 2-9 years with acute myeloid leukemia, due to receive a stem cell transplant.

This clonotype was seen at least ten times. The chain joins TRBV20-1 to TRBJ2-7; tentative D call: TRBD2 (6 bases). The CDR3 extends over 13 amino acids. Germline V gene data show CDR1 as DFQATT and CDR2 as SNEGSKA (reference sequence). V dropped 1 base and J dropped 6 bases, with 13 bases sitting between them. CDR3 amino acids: CSARGQEGGEQYV. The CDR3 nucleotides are TGCAGTGCTAGAGGACAAGAGGGAGGCGAGCAGTACGTC.

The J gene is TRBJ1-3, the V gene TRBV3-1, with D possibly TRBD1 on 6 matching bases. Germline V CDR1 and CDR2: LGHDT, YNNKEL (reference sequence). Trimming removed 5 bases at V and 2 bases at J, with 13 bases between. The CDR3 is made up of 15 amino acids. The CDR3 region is CASSSGTIAGNTIYF. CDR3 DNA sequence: TGTGCCAGCAGCAGTGGGACAATCGCTGGAAACACCATATATTTT. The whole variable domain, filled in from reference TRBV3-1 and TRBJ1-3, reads DTAVSQTPKYLVTQMGNDKSIKCEQNLGHDTMYWYKQDSKKFLKIMFSYNNKELIINETVPNRFSPKSPDKAHLNLHINSLELGDSAVYFCASSSGTIAGNTIYFGEGSWLTVV.

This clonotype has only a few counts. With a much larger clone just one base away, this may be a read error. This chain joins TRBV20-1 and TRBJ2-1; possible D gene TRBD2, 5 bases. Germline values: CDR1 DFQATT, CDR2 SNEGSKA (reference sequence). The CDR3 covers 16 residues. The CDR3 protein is CCARDLESGEHNEQFF. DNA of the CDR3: TGCTGTGCTAGAGATTTGGAGAGCGGAGAACACAATGAGCAGTTCTTC.

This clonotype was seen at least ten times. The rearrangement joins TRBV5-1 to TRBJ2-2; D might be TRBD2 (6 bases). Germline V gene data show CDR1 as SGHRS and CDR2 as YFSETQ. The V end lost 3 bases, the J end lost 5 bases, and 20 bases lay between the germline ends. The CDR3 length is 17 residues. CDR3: CASSSPGLARGTGELFF. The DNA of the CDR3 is TGCGCCAGCAGCTCCCCGGGGCTAGCGAGAGGGACCGGGGAGCTGTTTTTT.